Shown below are 21 T cell receptor beta chains from a single sample sequenced in a study of resident and recirculating memory T cells in vitiligo. TCRdb keeps only in-frame clones here, not all; method: immunoSEQ multiplex PCR. The sample has 60,000 to 80,000 clones, 80% to 95% seen once. The sequenced material came from blood. Receptor source: a male donor with vitiligo.

The rearrangement links TRBV29-1 to TRBJ1-1, with D possibly being TRBD1 (5 bases). Trimming removed 2 bases at V and 5 bases at J, with 12 bases between. This CDR3 is 13 amino acids long. Germline values: CDR1 SQVTM, CDR2 ANQGSEA. The CDR3 reads CSVERQGNTEAFF. DNA for the CDR3: TGCAGCGTTGAACGGCAGGGTAATACTGAAGCTTTCTTT.

The gene calls are TRBV5-4 and TRBJ1-1, with D possibly TRBD1 on 6 matching bases. Looked up from germline, CDR1 is SGHNT and CDR2 is YYREEE (reference sequence). With 3 bases removed from V and 4 bases from J, the gap between germline ends came to 13 bases. This CDR3 region has 14 residues. Written as DNA, the CDR3 is TGTGCCAGCAGCTCGAGGACAGAGAGCACTGAAGCTTTCTTT. This gives the protein CASSSRTESTEAFF.

The chain is built from TRBV6-1 and TRBJ2-1, with a possible D match to TRBD1 (6 bases). CDR3 length: 14 residues. Trimming took 7 bases from V and 7 from J, leaving 17 bases between them. Germline lookup yields CDR1 MNHNS and CDR2 SASEGT. The CDR3 region has the DNA TGTGCCAGCAACCGAGTGGGGGCGCGAAATGAGCAGTTCTTC. Amino acids: CASNRVGARNEQFF.

J is TRBJ2-7 and V is TRBV10-3; tentatively, D is TRBD1 (6 bases). The germline gives CDR1 ENHRY, CDR2 SYGVKD. The CDR3 covers 15 residues. Trimming took 0 bases from V and 2 from J, leaving 11 bases between them. The DNA of the CDR3 is TGTGCCATCAGTGAGTCCGGGGACAAGGCCTACGAGCAGTACTTC. This gives the protein CAISESGDKAYEQYF.

This chain uses TRBV7-2 with TRBJ2-5; the match to TRBD2 covers 9 bases. V shed 6 bases and J 5 bases; nucleotides not matched to a gene: 4. The germline gives CDR1 SGHTA, CDR2 FQGNSA. The CDR3 has 13 residues. CDR3 in DNA: TGTGCCAGCAGGTTCACTAGCGGGGAGACCCAGTACTTC. Translation gives CASRFTSGETQYF.

This clone has just one count. The chain is built from TRBV7-9 and TRBJ1-6; 9 nucleotides match TRBD1. Germline-derived CDR1 and CDR2 are SEHNR and FQNEAQ (reference sequence). There are 15 residues in the CDR3. V was clipped by 5 bases and J by 6 bases; unmatched bases: 5. CDR3 in DNA: TGTGCCAGCAGCCTACGGGACAGGGTTAATTCACCCCTCCACTTT. It encodes CASSLRDRVNSPLHF. Full variable domain (rest looked up from reference TRBV7-9 and TRBJ1-6): DTGVSQNPRHKITKRGQNVTFRCDPISEHNRLYWYRQTLGQGPEFLTYFQNEAQLEKSRLLSDRFSAERPKGSFSTLEIQRTEQGDSAMYLCASSLRDRVNSPLHFGNGTRLTVT.

Details on this clone: One junction end does not reproduce the germline sequence, and a read error may be involved. V is TRBV5-6 and J is TRBJ1-2; 10 nucleotides align to TRBD1. CDR3 length equals 18 residues. The germline V gene encodes CDR1 SGHDT and CDR2 YYEEEE. For the CDR3, the DNA is TGTGCCAGCAGCTTTTCTTTAGTAGACAGGGGGCCTTACTACGGCTACACCTTC. Translating gives CASSFSLVDRGPYYGYTF. The full variable domain, completed using reference TRBV5-6 and TRBJ1-2, is DAGVTQSPTHLIKTRGQQVTLRCSPKSGHDTVSWYQQALGQGPQFIFQYYEEEERQRGNFPDRFSGHQFPNYSSELNVNALLLGDSALYLCASSFSLVDRGPYYGYTFGSGTRLTVV.

The rearrangement links TRBV10-3 to TRBJ2-4; TRBD2 matches at 11 bases. The CDR3 loop spans 15 amino acids. The germline V gene encodes CDR1 ENHRY and CDR2 SYGVKD. After removal of 10 bases from V and 3 bases from J, the junction contained 8 bases not matched to a gene. In nucleotides, the CDR3 is TGTGCCAGTTCGACTAGCGGGGAGGACAAAAACATTCAGTACTTC. Its protein product is CASSTSGEDKNIQYF.

The J gene is TRBJ2-7, the V gene TRBV7-2, with TRBD2 matching over 10 bases. J was trimmed by 4 bases and V by 4 bases; bases with no gene match: 10. The CDR3 consists of 16 residues. CDR1 is SGHTA and CDR2 is FQGNSA in the germline V gene. CDR3 loop: CASSSAGLAAQYEQYF. The CDR3 nucleotides are TGTGCCAGCAGCTCCGCCGGACTAGCGGCCCAGTACGAGCAGTACTTC.

The chain is built from TRBV10-3 and TRBJ2-3; TRBD1 agrees at 10 bases. V trimming: 5 bases; J trimming: 2 bases; junction bases outside the gene matches: 7. The CDR3 loop spans 16 amino acids. Germline V gene data show CDR1 as ENHRY and CDR2 as SYGVKD. CDR3 residues: CAISLGTGVPTDTQYF. The CDR3 DNA follows: TGTGCCATCAGTTTAGGGACAGGGGTTCCCACAGATACGCAGTATTTT.

The rearrangement joins TRBV2 to TRBJ2-7; 11 bases map to TRBD1. V dropped 6 bases and J dropped 6; count of bases not matched to a gene: 7. Germline-derived CDR1 and CDR2 are SNHLY and FYNNEI. The length of the CDR3 is 14 residues. CDR3 residues: CASRRPGTGGEQYF. The CDR3 DNA reads TGTGCCAGCAGGAGGCCGGGGACAGGGGGCGAGCAGTACTTC.

This clone was seen only once. The chain uses TRBV19 and TRBJ2-3; the D gene is possibly TRBD2 (6 bases). The V end lost 3 bases, the J end lost 2 bases, and 12 bases lay between the germline ends. This CDR3 is built from 15 residues. Germline V gives CDR1 LNHDA, CDR2 SQIVND (reference sequence). As DNA, the CDR3 is TGTGCCAGTAGTATCGCGGGGAGGTTCACAGATACGCAGTATTTT. Protein product: CASSIAGRFTDTQYF.

The chain recombines TRBV2 with TRBJ2-3; TRBD2 matches 7 bases. The CDR3 runs 15 residues. V lost 6 bases and J lost 2; bases outside the gene matches: 8. Germline loops: CDR1 SNHLY, CDR2 FYNNEI. CDR3 in amino acids: CASSAGDGFTDTQYF. Written as DNA, the CDR3 is TGTGCCAGCAGCGCGGGGGACGGATTCACAGATACGCAGTATTTT.

V gene TRBV4-2 combines with J gene TRBJ2-6, with D uncertain. Germline-derived CDR1 and CDR2 are LGHNA and YNFKEQ. There are 16 residues in the CDR3. Trimming removed 1 base at V and 0 bases at J, with 7 bases between. CDR3 sequence: CASSQVRVSGANVLTF. As DNA, the CDR3 is TGTGCCAGCAGCCAAGTTAGAGTCTCTGGGGCCAACGTCCTGACTTTC.

For this clone: One junction end disagrees with the germline gene, perhaps due to a read error. The J gene is TRBJ2-1, the V gene TRBV10-3; 8 bases agree with TRBD1. This CDR3 contains 16 residues. CDR1 is ENHRY and CDR2 is SYGVKD in the germline V gene. For the CDR3, the DNA is TGTGCCATCGGTTCCATGGTGGGGACAGGTCTCAATAAGCAGTTCTTC. Protein product: CAIGSMVGTGLNKQFF.

This chain uses TRBV6-4 with TRBJ1-1, with 10 bases identical to TRBD1. CDR1 and CDR2 (germline): MRHNA, SNTAGT. After removal of 5 bases from V and 6 bases from J, the junction contained 12 bases not matched to a gene. The CDR3 is 16 amino acids. CDR3 protein: CASSYPNDRGRSEAFF. Written as DNA, the CDR3 is TGTGCCAGCAGTTACCCCAACGACAGGGGGCGTTCTGAAGCTTTCTTT.

The CDR3 sequence: CASSIVGGSTDTQYF. The DNA for the CDR3 is TGTGCCAGTAGTATCGTGGGGGGGTCGACAGATACGCAGTATTTT. This chain joins TRBV19 and TRBJ2-3, with 7 bases that match TRBD2. The germline V gene encodes CDR1 LNHDA and CDR2 SQIVND (reference sequence). The CDR3 runs to 15 residues. V gave up 3 bases and J gave up 3 bases; unmatched junction bases: 6.

This sequence joins TRBV7-2 and TRBJ1-1, with D unresolved. Germline V gene lookup returns CDR1 SGHTA and CDR2 FQGNSA. The V end lost 5 bases, the J end lost 2 bases, and 12 bases lay between the germline ends. CDR3 length: 14 residues. The CDR3 DNA follows: TGTGCCAGCAGCCCTGCCAACTCCAACACTGAAGCTTTCTTT. This translates into CASSPANSNTEAFF.

This chain joins TRBV11-3 and TRBJ2-7; 9 bases fit TRBD1. CDR1 and CDR2 from the germline V gene are SGHNT and YENEEA. The CDR3 runs to 14 residues. The V gene end was trimmed by 5 bases and the J gene end by 5 bases; junction bases not matched to a gene: 7. The CDR3 coding sequence is TGTGCCAGCAGCCACCGGGACAGGGTGCACGAGCAGTACTTC. This sequence encodes CASSHRDRVHEQYF.

The chain recombines TRBV25-1 with TRBJ2-7, with D tentatively TRBD2 (6 bases). The CDR3 length is 17 residues. CDR1 is MGHDK and CDR2 is SYGVNS in the germline V gene. V shed 2 bases and J shed 7 bases, with 24 bases lying between them. The CDR3 DNA follows: TGTGCCAGCAGTGAAAGGGGAACCGGGCGGGGTATTCGTGAGCAGTACTTC. It encodes CASSERGTGRGIREQYF.

The chain employs TRBV9 and TRBJ2-1; 10 bases match TRBD2. V shed 4 bases, J shed 7 bases, and the junction held 2 bases outside the gene matches. From germline, CDR1 is SGDLS and CDR2 YYNGEE. The CDR3 contains 13 residues. CDR3 loop: CASSLAGVNEQFF. The CDR3 DNA reads as TGTGCCAGCAGCCTAGCGGGGGTGAATGAGCAGTTCTTC. Full variable domain (missing parts from reference TRBV9 and TRBJ2-1): DSGVTQTPKHLITATGQRVTLRCSPRSGDLSVYWYQQSLDQGLQFLIQYYNGEERAKGNILERFSAQQFPDLHSELNLSSLELGDSALYFCASSLAGVNEQFFGPGTRLTVL.